Presented here are 23 T cell receptor beta chains from one specimen sequenced in a study of blood T cell repertoires in COVID-19. The data were produced by immunoSEQ multiplex PCR, yet TCRdb's version contains in-frame clones alone and is incomplete. There are roughly 190,000 clones in the sample; around 80% occur only once, and more than 14% lies in the top ten. Sequenced: peripheral blood. Every receptor here comes from a woman aged 65 to 85 with COVID-19, enrolled during active disease.

The sample holds one count of this clone. The chain recombines TRBV24-1 with TRBJ1-3; D might be TRBD1 (6 bases). The CDR3 covers 14 residues. Germline V CDR1 and CDR2: KGHDR, SFDVKD. V gave up 3 bases and J gave up 8 bases, with 13 bases separating them. The CDR3 region is CATSDPRGSDTIYF. The CDR3 nucleotides are TGTGCCACCAGTGATCCCAGGGGTTCGGACACCATATATTTT.

This chain connects TRBV20-1 to TRBJ2-1, with 9 nucleotides matching TRBD2. The CDR3 sequence is 14 residues long. Germline lookup yields CDR1 DFQATT and CDR2 SNEGSKA (reference sequence). V shed 5 bases and J 9 bases; nucleotides not matched to a gene: 11. The CDR3 spells CSAGGGRALGEQFF. The CDR3 bases are TGCAGTGCTGGTGGCGGGAGGGCCCTCGGTGAGCAGTTCTTC.

DNA for the CDR3: TGTGCCAGCACGGGTGAAAGTACTGAAGCTTTCTTT. Translating it yields CASTGESTEAFF. The chain links TRBV6-5 to TRBJ1-1; no clear D. CDR3 length: 12 amino acids. Deletions cut 7 bases from V and 5 bases from J, with 11 bases between. The germline CDR1 and CDR2 sequences are MNHEY and SVGAGI.

This clone was recorded a few times. The chain recombines TRBV19 with TRBJ1-2, with TRBD1 identical over 9 bases. The CDR3 is 13 amino acids. Looked up from germline, CDR1 is LNHDA and CDR2 is SQIVND (reference sequence). The junction had 2 bases not matched to a gene; V was cut back by 5 bases and J by 4 bases. CDR3 residues: CASSPDRGYGYTF. CDR3 DNA: TGTGCCAGTAGTCCGGACAGGGGCTATGGCTACACCTTC.

The V and J genes are TRBV24-1 and TRBJ1-5, with 8 positions matching TRBD1. Germline CDR1 is KGHDR and CDR2 is SFDVKD. V was clipped by 3 bases and J by 5 bases; unmatched bases: 8. This CDR3 is built from 16 residues. CDR3 sequence reads: CATSDQRGDRYQPQHF. The CDR3 nucleotides are TGTGCCACCAGTGATCAAAGGGGGGACAGGTATCAGCCCCAGCATTTT.

This clone was counted between two and nine times. The rearrangement links TRBV18 to TRBJ1-2, with 8 bases fitting TRBD1. The CDR3 is made up of 12 amino acids. Germline V gene sequence: CDR1 KGHSH, CDR2 LQKENI. The junction had 5 bases not matched to a gene; V was cut back by 6 bases and J by 8 bases. The CDR3 region has the DNA TGTGCCAGCTCTTCAGGGGGCCCCGGCTACACCTTC. Translated: CASSSGGPGYTF.

The V call is TRBV29-1, the J call TRBJ1-2; 8 positions match TRBD1. CDR3 length: 11 amino acids. Germline-derived CDR1 and CDR2 are SQVTM and ANQGSEA. The trim removed 5 bases at V and 10 bases at J, leaving 6 bases unmatched. CDR3 DNA: TGCAGCGTTTGGGACAGGTCAGACTACACCTTC. Translation gives CSVWDRSDYTF.

In regard to this clone: The junction departs from the called germline gene at one end, perhaps through a read error. The chain joins TRBV5-1 to TRBJ2-1; 8 nucleotides match TRBD1. From germline, CDR1 is SGHRS and CDR2 YFSETQ. The CDR3 runs to 16 residues. CDR3 residues: CASRVVGTGSFNEQFF. The CDR3 coding sequence is TGCGCCAGCAGGGTGGTGGGGACAGGCTCCTTCAATGAGCAGTTCTTC.

This chain joins TRBV30 and TRBJ1-2; tentative D call: TRBD1 (5 bases). This CDR3 region has 13 residues. Germline V gives CDR1 GTSNPN, CDR2 SVGIG (reference sequence). V lost 8 bases and J 0 bases, leaving 13 bases between the germline ends. The CDR3 reads CAQGARTNYGYTF. CDR3 coding DNA: TGTGCCCAAGGGGCCCGAACTAACTATGGCTACACCTTC.

The chain has TRBV6-2 or TRBV6-3 and TRBJ1-5, with TRBD1 matching over 7 bases. Germline lookup yields CDR1 MNHEY and CDR2 SVGEGT. CDR3 length equals 13 residues. Losses at the gene ends were 6 bases for V and 5 bases for J; bases not matched to a gene: 4. The CDR3 DNA reads TGTGCCAGCAGCGGACAGGACTATCAGCCCCAGCATTTT. This encodes CASSGQDYQPQHF.

The DNA of the CDR3 is TGTGCCAGCAGCTCAACAGGGGTTGAGCAGTTCTTC. Amino acids: CASSSTGVEQFF. This sequence joins TRBV11-2 and TRBJ2-1; 7 nucleotides line up with TRBD1. The CDR3 totals 12 residues. Germline assignment: CDR1 SGHAT and CDR2 FQNNGV. V dropped 4 bases and J dropped 9; count of bases not matched to a gene: 3.

The table lists this clone with a count of one. The chain recombines TRBV7-8 with TRBJ2-2; D might be TRBD1 (5 bases). V lost 1 base, J lost 7 bases, and 10 bases lay in between. Germline V gene data show CDR1 as SGHVS and CDR2 as FQNEAQ. CDR3 length: 14 amino acids. The CDR3: CASSLGVGVGELFF. Written as DNA, the CDR3 is TGTGCCAGCAGCTTAGGGGTAGGGGTCGGGGAGCTGTTTTTT.

CDR3 sequence: CASSLQGVSSYEQYF. For the CDR3, the DNA is TGTGCCAGCAGTCTACAGGGCGTTAGCTCCTACGAGCAGTACTTC. The chain recombines TRBV28 with TRBJ2-7, with a possible D match to TRBD1 (6 bases). V was pared by 5 bases and J by 0 bases, with 14 bases between. The CDR3 is 15 residues long. Germline CDR1 MDHEN, CDR2 SYDVKM.

This chain links TRBV28 with TRBJ1-1; no clear D. Trimming cost V 5 bases and J 1 base, with 11 bases left between them. This CDR3 has 14 amino acids. The germline gives CDR1 MDHEN, CDR2 SYDVKM. The CDR3: CASSGRLRNTEAFF. The CDR3 DNA sequence: TGTGCCAGCAGTGGCAGGCTCCGGAACACTGAAGCTTTCTTT.

The J gene is TRBJ2-7, the V gene TRBV7-2; the match to TRBD1 covers 10 bases. Per the germline V gene, CDR1 is SGHTA and CDR2 is FQGNSA. V was pared by 4 bases and J by 2 bases, with 5 bases of the junction left unmatched. The CDR3 runs 15 residues. Here the CDR3 DNA reads TGTGCCAGCAGCTCCAGACAGGGGGCGGCCTACGAGCAGTACTTC. It specifies CASSSRQGAAYEQYF.

The J gene is TRBJ1-1, the V gene TRBV28, with TRBD1 as a possible D gene (6 bases). The CDR3 consists of 16 residues. CDR1 MDHEN and CDR2 SYDVKM come from the germline V gene. V lost 3 bases and J 1 base, leaving 15 bases between the germline ends. The CDR3 nucleotides read TGTGCCAGCAGTTTCCCGCTCGGGACACCGAACACTGAAGCTTTCTTT. Protein product: CASSFPLGTPNTEAFF.

V and J are TRBV19 and TRBJ2-3; 7 bases are a match to TRBD1. CDR1 and CDR2 from the germline V gene are LNHDA and SQIVND (reference sequence). This CDR3 has 15 amino acids. Trimming removed 5 bases from V and 2 bases from J; junction bases left unmatched: 7. CDR3 region: CASSRRDRNTDTQYF. The CDR3 nucleotides read TGTGCCAGTAGTCGCCGGGACAGAAACACAGATACGCAGTATTTT.

This clone was counted a single time. The chain combines TRBV18 with TRBJ1-1, with D maybe TRBD1 (6 bases). Trimming took off 5 bases at V and 1 base at J, with 11 bases between the two ends. The length of the CDR3 is 14 residues. Germline-derived CDR1 and CDR2 are KGHSH and LQKENI. The CDR3 DNA reads as TGTGCCAGCTCATCACAGGGAGGGAACACTGAAGCTTTCTTT. Residues: CASSSQGGNTEAFF.

The rearrangement links TRBV28 to TRBJ2-5; 13 bases are shared with TRBD2. Germline V lookup: CDR1 MDHEN, CDR2 SYDVKM. The CDR3 has 14 residues. After removal of 7 bases from V and 4 bases from J, the junction contained 3 bases not matched to a gene. The CDR3 region is CASNRLAGGETQYF. The CDR3 region has the DNA TGTGCCAGCAACCGACTAGCGGGAGGAGAGACCCAGTACTTC.

The rearrangement joins TRBV11-3 to TRBJ2-2; D might be TRBD1 (6 bases). Trimming took 3 bases from V and 4 from J, leaving 9 bases between them. From germline, CDR1 is SGHNT and CDR2 YENEEA. The CDR3 loop spans 14 amino acids. Here the CDR3 DNA reads TGTGCCAGCAGCTTGGGACACGCCACCGGGGAGCTGTTTTTT. This gives the protein CASSLGHATGELFF.

This clone was found once. The chain joins TRBV7-8 to TRBJ2-5, with D maybe TRBD2 (6 bases). Trimming took 5 bases from V and 5 from J, leaving 9 bases between them. The CDR3 is made up of 12 amino acids. CDR1 and CDR2 (germline): SGHVS, FQNEAQ. CDR3 residues: CASSRERETQYF. The CDR3 nucleotides read TGTGCCAGCAGCCGGGAGCGGGAGACCCAGTACTTC. Complete variable domain (other parts from reference TRBV7-8 and TRBJ2-5): GAGVSQSPRYKVAKRGQDVALRCDPISGHVSLFWYQQALGQGPEFLTYFQNEAQLDKSGLPSDRFFAERPEGSVSTLKIQRTQQEDSAVYLCASSRERETQYFGPGTRLLVL.

The V gene is TRBV28, the J gene TRBJ2-7; no clear D gene. Per germline, CDR1 MDHEN and CDR2 SYDVKM. Trimming took 6 bases from V and 3 from J, leaving 12 bases between them. This CDR3 has 13 amino acids. The CDR3 loop reads CASSLPRHYEQYF. DNA of the CDR3: TGTGCCAGCAGCCTCCCTAGGCACTACGAGCAGTACTTC.

The gene calls are TRBV19 and TRBJ1-2, with 7 bases identical to TRBD1. From germline, CDR1 is LNHDA and CDR2 SQIVND (reference sequence). After removal of 1 base from V and 8 bases from J, the junction contained 4 bases not matched to a gene. CDR3 length: 13 residues. The CDR3 DNA reads as TGTGCCAGTAGTATAGGGGACAGTCTCGGCTACACCTTC. This codes for CASSIGDSLGYTF.